This passage covers 20 T cell receptor beta chains from one sample sequenced in a study of radiation and T cells in renal cell carcinoma. The data were produced by immunoSEQ multiplex PCR, yet TCRdb's version contains in-frame clones alone and is incomplete. Seen here are 50,000 to 65,000 clones, over 65% observed once, and the top ten hold about 6.4%. This sample's time point: blood 4 weeks post-SBRT, at nephrectomy. Described treatment: 15 Gy SBRT to primary tumor, nephrectomy 4 weeks later. This material consisted of blood, taken from a patient whose treatment included radiotherapy and nephrectomy. The receptors shown here come from a man in his 60s with renal cell carcinoma.

The chain recombines TRBV14 with TRBJ2-1, with 7 positions matching TRBD2. The V segment lost 6 bases and the J segment 10 bases; nucleotides outside the gene matches: 6. Germline V gene sequence: CDR1 SGHDN, CDR2 FVKESK. This CDR3 spans 12 amino acids. The CDR3 here is CASSSGGWEQFF. The DNA of the CDR3 is TGTGCCAGCAGTTCGGGGGGATGGGAGCAGTTCTTC.

This clone was detected a few times. The genes are TRBV7-8 and TRBJ1-2, with 7 nucleotides matching TRBD1. The CDR3 has 15 residues. Germline V lookup: CDR1 SGHVS, CDR2 FQNEAQ. Trimming cost V 1 base and J 2 bases; bases outside gene matches: 4. The CDR3 is CASSLVAGGNYGYTF. For the CDR3, the DNA is TGTGCCAGCAGCTTAGTTGCAGGGGGGAACTATGGCTACACCTTC. Variable domain in full (rest from reference TRBV7-8 and TRBJ1-2): GAGVSQSPRYKVAKRGQDVALRCDPISGHVSLFWYQQALGQGPEFLTYFQNEAQLDKSGLPSDRFFAERPEGSVSTLKIQRTQQEDSAVYLCASSLVAGGNYGYTFGSGTRLTVV.

The chain carries TRBV7-3 and TRBJ2-7, with D possibly matching TRBD1 (5 bases). V was clipped by 3 bases and J by 2 bases, with 8 bases between them. This CDR3 has 13 residues. In germline, CDR1 is SGHTA, CDR2 FQGTGA. The CDR3, as DNA: TGTGCCAGCAGCTTCGACAGAACCTACGAGCAGTACGTC. Encoded protein: CASSFDRTYEQYV.

This clone was seen a few times. The V call is TRBV6-1, the J call TRBJ2-5; TRBD1 matches at 7 bases. Germline trimming cut 8 bases from V and 2 bases from J; bases unmatched to any gene: 8. The CDR3 consists of 14 residues. The germline CDR1 and CDR2 sequences are MNHNS and SASEGT. The CDR3 spells CASHLDRSQETQYF. CDR3 nucleotide sequence: TGTGCCAGCCATTTGGACAGGTCACAAGAGACCCAGTACTTC.

Only one count was recorded for this clone. The chain combines TRBV6-1 with TRBJ2-1; no reliable D call. The ends were cut back, 7 bases at V and 8 bases at J, with 21 bases in the middle. The CDR3 spans 15 residues. CDR1 MNHNS and CDR2 SASEGT come from the germline V gene. CDR3 amino acids: CASIEDPRVGDEQFF. The DNA of the CDR3 is TGTGCCAGCATCGAGGACCCCCGAGTCGGTGATGAGCAGTTCTTC.

J is TRBJ1-2 and V is TRBV27, with D perhaps matching TRBD1 (5 bases). V was trimmed by 6 bases and J by 1 base, leaving 12 bases between them. CDR1 is MNHEY, CDR2 SMNVEV, per germline (reference sequence). CDR3 length: 14 residues. CDR3 sequence: CASSPGLINYGYTF. CDR3 bases: TGTGCCAGCAGCCCGGGACTCATTAACTATGGCTACACCTTC.

The rearrangement joins TRBV5-4 to TRBJ2-3; a weak D match, TRBD2 (5 bases). The CDR3 sequence is 14 residues long. V was cut by 0 bases and J by 4 bases, with 9 bases left in between. Germline CDR1 SGHNT, CDR2 YYREEE (reference sequence). The DNA for the CDR3 is TGTGCCAGCAGCTTGGGGACGAGGGCAGATACGCAGTATTTT. Translation gives CASSLGTRADTQYF.

The chain recombines TRBV21-1 with TRBJ2-5; the table's D gene call, TRBD1, was not cross checked with the DNA. TRBV21-1 is a pseudogene segment. This CDR3 has 15 residues. In DNA form, the CDR3 reads TGTGCCAGCAGCAAAGTAGGGGGTCTCCAAGAGACCCAGTACTTC. This gives the protein CASSKVGGLQETQYF.

The J gene is TRBJ1-6, the V gene TRBV27; D unresolved. Deletions cut 2 bases from V and 0 bases from J, with 8 bases between. The CDR3 contains 16 residues. The germline V gene encodes CDR1 MNHEY and CDR2 SMNVEV (reference sequence). The CDR3 reads CASSLVRSSYNSPLHF. As DNA, the CDR3 is TGTGCCAGCAGTTTAGTGAGAAGCTCCTATAATTCACCCCTCCACTTT.

Here the CDR3 DNA reads TGTGCCAGTAGGTTTGGCAGGGGAGCCACTGAAGCTTTCTTT. Amino acids: CASRFGRGATEAFF. J is TRBJ1-1 and V is TRBV19; D may be TRBD1 (6 bases). The CDR3 runs 14 residues. The V and J ends lost 6 bases and 4 bases respectively, with 15 bases between them. Germline CDR1 LNHDA, CDR2 SQIVND (reference sequence). The variable domain in full, completed from reference TRBV19 and TRBJ1-1, reads DGGITQSPKYLFRKEGQNVTLSCEQNLNHDAMYWYRQDPGQGLRLIYYSQIVNDFQKGDIAEGYSVSREKKESFPLTVTSAQKNPTAFYLCASRFGRGATEAFFGQGTRLTVV.

This rearrangement joins TRBV6-5 to TRBJ1-1; maybe TRBD1 (6 bases). The ends were cut back, 8 bases at V and 0 bases at J, with 16 bases in the middle. Per the germline V gene, CDR1 is MNHEY and CDR2 is SVGAGI. CDR3 length equals 15 residues. The CDR3 DNA reads TGTGCCAGCTGTTCGAGCGGGACACTGAACACTGAAGCTTTCTTT. Amino acid sequence: CASCSSGTLNTEAFF.

This chain connects TRBV29-1 to TRBJ1-1; D remains ambiguous. CDR3 length equals 12 residues. Trimming took off 8 bases at V and 5 bases at J, with 15 bases between the two ends. Germline-derived CDR1 and CDR2 are SQVTM and ANQGSEA. The CDR3 coding sequence is TGCAGCACCCCAGGTCGGGAAACTGAAGCTTTCTTT. This sequence encodes CSTPGRETEAFF.

The chain uses TRBV11-2 and TRBJ2-3, with a possible D match to TRBD2 (6 bases). V shed 0 bases and J shed 0 bases, with 19 bases lying between them. CDR1 is SGHAT and CDR2 is FQNNGV in the germline V gene. CDR3 length: 19 amino acids. CDR3 nucleotide sequence: TGTGCCAGCAGCTTAGAAGCGGGCAGGAGCTTCTCTAGCACAGATACGCAGTATTTT. Translation gives CASSLEAGRSFSSTDTQYF.

Concerning this clone: Other nucleotide sequences in the sample specify the same CDR3. The chain combines TRBV7-2 with TRBJ1-2; D unclear. The CDR3 totals 12 residues. Trimming cost V 2 bases and J 5 bases, with 6 bases left between them. Germline assignment: CDR1 SGHTA and CDR2 FQGNSA. As DNA, the CDR3 is TGTGCCAGCAGCTTAAGAGGGTATGGCTACACCTTC. It specifies CASSLRGYGYTF.

This CDR3 reads CAISESQEQFF. The DNA of the CDR3 is TGTGCCATCAGTGAATCACAGGAGCAGTTCTTC. V usage is TRBV10-3 and J usage is TRBJ2-1; D is undetermined. Per germline, CDR1 ENHRY and CDR2 SYGVKD. The V end was cut by 3 bases, the J end by 10 bases, with 7 bases between. The length of the CDR3 is 11 residues.

The gene calls are TRBV10-3 and TRBJ1-2, with no clear D. V was cut by 3 bases and J by 8 bases, with 16 bases left in between. This CDR3 is built from 14 residues. Germline CDR1 reads ENHRY; CDR2 reads SYGVKD. The CDR3 DNA follows: TGTGCCATCAGTGATTCCCTAAACCTGTGGGGCTACACCTTC. Its translation: CAISDSLNLWGYTF.

CDR3 protein: CASSSLSKQGVFRNEQFF. The CDR3 bases are TGTGCCAGCAGCTCACTGTCAAAGCAGGGGGTTTTCCGCAATGAGCAGTTCTTC. The gene calls are TRBV5-6 and TRBJ2-1; the match to TRBD1 covers 7 bases. The germline V gene encodes CDR1 SGHDT and CDR2 YYEEEE. The CDR3 runs 18 residues. Trimming at V came to 3 bases and at J to 6 bases, leaving 18 bases not matched to a gene.

The chain employs TRBV14 and TRBJ1-1; perhaps TRBD1 as D (5 bases). This CDR3 spans 11 amino acids. The germline V gene encodes CDR1 SGHDN and CDR2 FVKESK. Trimming pared 6 bases from V and 7 bases from J, leaving 9 bases between. The CDR3 nucleotides read TGTGCCAGCAGTTGGGGCGGTGAAGCTTTCTTT. Translation: CASSWGGEAFF. Full variable domain (remainder filled in from reference TRBV14 and TRBJ1-1): EAGVTQFPSHSVIEKGQTVTLRCDPISGHDNLYWYRRVMGKEIKFLLHFVKESKQDESGMPNNRFLAERTGGTYSTLKVQPAELEDSGVYFCASSWGGEAFFGQGTRLTVV.

The chain couples TRBV29-1 to TRBJ2-3; 8 bases are a match to TRBD2. CDR1 is SQVTM, CDR2 ANQGSEA, per germline. The CDR3 runs 15 residues. J was trimmed by 1 base and V by 0 bases; bases with no gene match: 3. The DNA of the CDR3 is TGCAGCGTTGAAGATGGGCGGGGGGGCACAGATACGCAGTATTTT. Its protein is CSVEDGRGGTDTQYF.

This CDR3 reads CSAGHLNYGYTF. The CDR3 coding sequence is TGCAGCGCCGGACATTTGAACTATGGCTACACCTTC. This chain links TRBV29-1 with TRBJ1-2; a weak D match, TRBD1 (5 bases). The germline gives CDR1 SQVTM, CDR2 ANQGSEA. The CDR3 length is 12 residues. Deletions cut 7 bases from V and 2 bases from J, with 11 bases between. Full variable domain (outside the CDR3, taken from reference TRBV29-1 and TRBJ1-2): SAVISQKPSRDICQRGTSLTIQCQVDSQVTMMFWYRQQPGQSLTLIATANQGSEATYESGFVIDKFPISRPNLTFSTLTVSNMSPEDSSIYLCSAGHLNYGYTFGSGTRLTVV.